This T cell receptor (beta chain) was documented in a study of blood T cell repertoires in COVID-19. Study at large: Sites across the United States, Italy and Spain contributed samples from acute and convalescent COVID-19. PBMCs, B-cell-depleted T cells, or T cells were the source of the cDNA or gDNA that made up the material.

Enrolment of Seattle patients took place during active infection, and they were followed longitudinally. Original methodology: Estimation of nucleated cell counts was performed using reference gene primer amplification. The method was immunoSEQ multiplex PCR; TCRdb's version includes in-frame clones alone and lacks a portion of them. The V and J calls and clone size come from that table; D and trimming were worked out from the DNA. The sample has 250,000 to 300,000 clones; roughly 88% are singletons. Germline V gene lookup returns CDR1 SGDLS and CDR2 YYNGEE. Trimming removed 4 bases from V and 7 bases from J, with 21 bases in between. CDR3 length equals 15 residues.

Sequencing input: peripheral blood. This TCR was recovered from a woman aged 65 to 85 with COVID-19, enrolled during active disease. This chain uses TRBV9 with TRBJ2-7; maybe TRBD1 (6 bases). The DNA of the CDR3 is TGTGCCAGCAGCCCGAACAGGGCCTCAAGGTTGGAGCAGTACTTC. Translation gives CASSPNRASRLEQYF.